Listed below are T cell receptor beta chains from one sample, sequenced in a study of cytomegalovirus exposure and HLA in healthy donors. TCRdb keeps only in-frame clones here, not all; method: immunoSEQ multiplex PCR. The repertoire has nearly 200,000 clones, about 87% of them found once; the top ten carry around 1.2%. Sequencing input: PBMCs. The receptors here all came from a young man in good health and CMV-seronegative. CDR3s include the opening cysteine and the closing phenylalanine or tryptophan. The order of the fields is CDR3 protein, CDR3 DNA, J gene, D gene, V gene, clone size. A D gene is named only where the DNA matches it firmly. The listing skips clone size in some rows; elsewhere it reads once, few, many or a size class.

CDR3 protein: CASSAQANQPQHF
CDR3 DNA: TGTGCCAGCAGTGCCCAAGCCAATCAGCCCCAGCATTTT
J gene: TRBJ1-5
D gene: -
V gene: TRBV6-1
clone size: -

CDR3 protein: CASSWDRTSYEQYF
CDR3 DNA: TGCGCCAGCAGTTGGGACAGGACTTCCTACGAGCAGTACTTC
J gene: TRBJ2-7
D gene: TRBD1
V gene: TRBV10-1
clone size: -

CDR3 protein: CASSDRQGTDTQYF
CDR3 DNA: TGTGCCAGCAGTGACCGACAGGGGACAGATACGCAGTATTTT
J gene: TRBJ2-3
D gene: TRBD1
V gene: TRBV28
clone size: -

CDR3 protein: CASSPYRDPREQYF
CDR3 DNA: TGTGCCAGCAGTCCATACAGGGACCCTAGGGAGCAGTACTTC
J gene: TRBJ2-5
D gene: -
V gene: TRBV28
clone size: -

CDR3 protein: CASIPLDGHRATEAFF
CDR3 DNA: TGTGCCAGCATCCCTCTTGATGGACACAGAGCCACTGAAGCTTTCTTT
J gene: TRBJ1-1
D gene: -
V gene: TRBV9
clone size: -

CDR3 protein: CASSLGGDWKTQYF
CDR3 DNA: TGTGCCAGCAGCTTAGGCGGAGACTGGAAGACCCAGTACTTC
J gene: TRBJ2-5
D gene: -
V gene: TRBV11-2
clone size: -

CDR3 protein: CASSRSGTSGSRTYEQYF
CDR3 DNA: TGTGCCAGCAGCCGGTCGGGGACTAGCGGGAGTCGCACCTACGAGCAGTACTTC
J gene: TRBJ2-7
D gene: TRBD2
V gene: TRBV4-2
clone size: -

CDR3 protein: CASSQPGPDTQYF
CDR3 DNA: TGTGCCAGCAGCCAACCAGGGCCAGATACGCAGTATTTT
J gene: TRBJ2-3
D gene: -
V gene: TRBV11-1
clone size: -

CDR3 protein: CASSRAGQDLSYEQYF
CDR3 DNA: TGTGCCAGCAGCCGGGCGGGACAGGACCTATCCTACGAGCAGTACTTC
J gene: TRBJ2-7
D gene: TRBD1
V gene: TRBV11-2
clone size: -

CDR3 protein: CASSQGWLGVKTSYEQYF
CDR3 DNA: TGCGCCAGCAGCCAAGGGTGGTTAGGGGTAAAGACCTCCTACGAGCAGTACTTC
J gene: TRBJ2-7
D gene: -
V gene: TRBV4-1
clone size: -

CDR3 protein: CSYWNTEAFF
CDR3 DNA: TGCAGCTATTGGAACACTGAAGCTTTCTTT
J gene: TRBJ1-1
D gene: -
V gene: TRBV20-1
clone size: -

CDR3 protein: CASSQGGESNQPQHF
CDR3 DNA: TGTGCCAGCAGCCAAGGGGGGGAGAGCAATCAGCCCCAGCATTTT
J gene: TRBJ1-5
D gene: -
V gene: TRBV4-2
clone size: -

CDR3 protein: CASSPQGWGQPQHF
CDR3 DNA: TGTGCCAGCTCACCGCAGGGGTGGGGACAGCCCCAGCATTTT
J gene: TRBJ1-5
D gene: -
V gene: TRBV18
clone size: -

CDR3 protein: CASRPRGSLDTQYF
CDR3 DNA: TGTGCCAGCAGACCTCGAGGATCGTTGGATACGCAGTATTTT
J gene: TRBJ2-3
D gene: -
V gene: TRBV19
clone size: -

CDR3 protein: CASSFGRVGLTANEKLFF
CDR3 DNA: TGTGCCAGCAGTTTTGGCAGGGTAGGCCTCACGGCTAATGAAAAACTGTTTTTT
J gene: TRBJ1-4
D gene: -
V gene: TRBV28
clone size: -

CDR3 protein: CASTKRGRPGTYNEQFF
CDR3 DNA: TGTGCCAGCACCAAAAGAGGGAGGCCCGGAACCTACAATGAGCAGTTCTTC
J gene: TRBJ2-1
D gene: -
V gene: TRBV4-2
clone size: few

CDR3 protein: CASSEAPRAFF
CDR3 DNA: TGTGCCAGCAGTGAAGCCCCGCGAGCTTTCTTT
J gene: TRBJ1-1
D gene: -
V gene: TRBV6-1
clone size: -